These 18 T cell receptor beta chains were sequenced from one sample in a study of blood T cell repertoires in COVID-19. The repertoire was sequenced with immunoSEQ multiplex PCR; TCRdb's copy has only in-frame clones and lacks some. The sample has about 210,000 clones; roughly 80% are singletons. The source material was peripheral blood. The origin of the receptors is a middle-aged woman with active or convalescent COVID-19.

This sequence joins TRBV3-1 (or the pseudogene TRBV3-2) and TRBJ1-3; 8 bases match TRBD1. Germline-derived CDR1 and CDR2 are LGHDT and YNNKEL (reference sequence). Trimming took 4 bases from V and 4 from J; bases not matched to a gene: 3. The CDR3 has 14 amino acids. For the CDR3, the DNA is TGTGCCAGCAGCCTCAGGGGGCTAGGAAACACCATATATTTT. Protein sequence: CASSLRGLGNTIYF.

CDR3 residues: CASSKARRAGGSYSNQPQHF. CDR3 in DNA: TGTGCCAGCAGCAAAGCGCGGAGGGCAGGGGGCTCCTATAGCAATCAGCCCCAGCATTTT. This sequence joins TRBV21-1 and TRBJ1-5; TRBD1, as called in the table, went unchecked against the DNA. TRBV21-1 counts as a pseudogene. There are 20 residues in the CDR3.

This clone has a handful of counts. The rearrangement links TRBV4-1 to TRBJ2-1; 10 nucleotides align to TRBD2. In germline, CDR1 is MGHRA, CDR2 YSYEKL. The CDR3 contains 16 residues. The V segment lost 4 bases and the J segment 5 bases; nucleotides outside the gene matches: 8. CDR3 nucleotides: TGCGCCAGCAGCCCAAGAAGGCTAGCGGGAGACAATGAGCAGTTCTTC. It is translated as CASSPRRLAGDNEQFF.

The CDR3 sequence: CASTRQMNTEAFF. CDR3 nucleotides: TGTGCCAGCACCAGACAAATGAACACTGAAGCTTTCTTT. V and J are TRBV28 and TRBJ1-1; D not resolved. This CDR3 has 13 amino acids. V lost 7 bases and J lost 0, with 9 bases in between. Germline assignment: CDR1 MDHEN and CDR2 SYDVKM.

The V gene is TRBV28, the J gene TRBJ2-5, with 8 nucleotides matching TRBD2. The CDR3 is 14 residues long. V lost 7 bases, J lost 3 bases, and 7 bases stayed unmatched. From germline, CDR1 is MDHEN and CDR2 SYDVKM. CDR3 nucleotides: TGTGCCAGCACCCTAAGCGGGGGAAAAGAGACCCAGTACTTC. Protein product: CASTLSGGKETQYF.

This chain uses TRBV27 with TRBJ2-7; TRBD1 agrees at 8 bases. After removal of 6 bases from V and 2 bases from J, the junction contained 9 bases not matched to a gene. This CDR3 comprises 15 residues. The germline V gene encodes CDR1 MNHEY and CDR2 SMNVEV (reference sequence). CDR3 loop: CASSSADRVTYEQYF. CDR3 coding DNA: TGTGCCAGCAGCTCGGCGGACAGGGTAACCTACGAGCAGTACTTC.

The CDR3 DNA sequence: TGCGCCAGCAGCTTGGCCCTCCTAGCGGGGGCCACCCAAGAGACCCAGTACTTC. Encoded protein: CASSLALLAGATQETQYF. The chain recombines TRBV5-1 with TRBJ2-5, with 10 bases fitting TRBD2. The germline CDR1 and CDR2 sequences are SGHRS and YFSETQ. The CDR3 has 18 residues. The trim removed 0 bases at V and 1 base at J, leaving 9 bases unmatched.

The CDR3 spells CATRPGQGYGGTEAFF. The CDR3 DNA reads TGTGCCACCAGGCCGGGACAGGGGTATGGGGGCACTGAAGCTTTCTTT. The chain has TRBV24-1 and TRBJ1-1, with 10 bases identical to TRBD1. Trimming at V came to 7 bases and at J to 4 bases, leaving 11 bases not matched to a gene. This CDR3 has 16 amino acids. Germline CDR1 KGHDR, CDR2 SFDVKD.

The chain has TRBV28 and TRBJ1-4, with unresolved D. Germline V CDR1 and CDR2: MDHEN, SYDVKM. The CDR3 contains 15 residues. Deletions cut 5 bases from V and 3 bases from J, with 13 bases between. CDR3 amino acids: CASSPATTSNEKLFF. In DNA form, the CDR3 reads TGTGCCAGCAGTCCGGCGACAACGTCTAATGAAAAACTGTTTTTT.

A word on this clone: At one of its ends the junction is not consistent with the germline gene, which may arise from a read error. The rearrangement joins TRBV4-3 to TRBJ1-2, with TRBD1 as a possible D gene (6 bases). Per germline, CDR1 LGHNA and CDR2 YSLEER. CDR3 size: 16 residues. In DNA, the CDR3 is TGCGCCAGCAGCAAAGAACAGGGAAGGCTTGCGGAGGGCTACACCTTC. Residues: CASSKEQGRLAEGYTF.

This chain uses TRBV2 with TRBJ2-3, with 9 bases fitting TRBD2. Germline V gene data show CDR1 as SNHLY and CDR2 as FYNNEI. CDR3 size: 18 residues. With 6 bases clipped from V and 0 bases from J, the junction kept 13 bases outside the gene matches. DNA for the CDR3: TGTGCCAGCAGGGAGGAGCGGGGGGCCCTCACTAGCACAGATACGCAGTATTTT. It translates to CASREERGALTSTDTQYF.

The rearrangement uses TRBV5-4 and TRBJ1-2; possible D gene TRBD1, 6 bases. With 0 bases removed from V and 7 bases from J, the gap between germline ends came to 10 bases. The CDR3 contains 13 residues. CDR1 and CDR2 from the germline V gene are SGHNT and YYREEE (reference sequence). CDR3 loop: CASSLDREGGYTF. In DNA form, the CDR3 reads TGTGCCAGCAGCTTGGACAGGGAGGGTGGCTACACCTTC.

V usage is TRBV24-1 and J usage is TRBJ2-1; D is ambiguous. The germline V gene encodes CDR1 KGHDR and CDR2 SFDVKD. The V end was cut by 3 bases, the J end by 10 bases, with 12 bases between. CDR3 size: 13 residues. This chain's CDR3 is CATSDDPDSEQFF. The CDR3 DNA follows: TGTGCCACCAGTGATGACCCCGACTCGGAGCAGTTCTTC.

CDR3 in DNA: TGCGCCAGCAGCCAGGGCCCGGGCAGGGGGCGGCAGCCCCAGCATTTT. This encodes CASSQGPGRGRQPQHF. V and J are TRBV4-1 and TRBJ1-5, with TRBD1 matching 8 bases. The CDR3 sequence is 16 residues long. J gave up 7 bases and V 3 bases, and 11 bases lay outside the gene matches. The germline gives CDR1 MGHRA, CDR2 YSYEKL.

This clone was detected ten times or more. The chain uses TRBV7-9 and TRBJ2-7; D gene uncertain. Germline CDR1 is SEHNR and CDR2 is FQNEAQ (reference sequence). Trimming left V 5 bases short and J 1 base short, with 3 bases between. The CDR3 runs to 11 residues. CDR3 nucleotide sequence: TGTGCCAGCAGCCCGTCCTACGAGCAGTACTTC. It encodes CASSPSYEQYF. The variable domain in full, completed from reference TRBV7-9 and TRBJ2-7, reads DTGVSQNPRHKITKRGQNVTFRCDPISEHNRLYWYRQTLGQGPEFLTYFQNEAQLEKSRLLSDRFSAERPKGSFSTLEIQRTEQGDSAMYLCASSPSYEQYFGPGTRLTVT.

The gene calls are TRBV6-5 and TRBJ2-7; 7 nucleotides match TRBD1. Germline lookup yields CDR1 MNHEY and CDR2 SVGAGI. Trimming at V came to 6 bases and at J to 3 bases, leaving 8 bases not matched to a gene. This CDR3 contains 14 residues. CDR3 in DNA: TGTGCCAGCAGACGACAGGGTACGAGCTACGAGCAGTACTTC. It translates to CASRRQGTSYEQYF.

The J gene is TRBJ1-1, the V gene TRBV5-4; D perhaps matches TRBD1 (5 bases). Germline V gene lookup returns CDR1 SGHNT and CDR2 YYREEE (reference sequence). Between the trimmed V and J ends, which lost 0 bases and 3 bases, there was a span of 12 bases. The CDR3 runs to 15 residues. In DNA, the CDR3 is TGTGCCAGCAGCTTGGCGGGCGGGGGGGACACTGAAGCTTTCTTT. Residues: CASSLAGGGDTEAFF. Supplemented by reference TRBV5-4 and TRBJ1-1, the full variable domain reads ETGVTQSPTHLIKTRGQQVTLRCSSQSGHNTVSWYQQALGQGPQFIFQYYREEENGRGNFPPRFSGLQFPNYSSELNVNALELDDSALYLCASSLAGGGDTEAFFGQGTRLTVV.

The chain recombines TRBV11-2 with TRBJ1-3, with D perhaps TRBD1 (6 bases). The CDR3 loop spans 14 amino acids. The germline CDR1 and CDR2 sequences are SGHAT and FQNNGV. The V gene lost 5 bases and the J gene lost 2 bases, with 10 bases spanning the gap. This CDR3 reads CASSPQGPGNTIYF. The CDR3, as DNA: TGTGCCAGCAGCCCCCAGGGGCCTGGAAACACCATATATTTT.